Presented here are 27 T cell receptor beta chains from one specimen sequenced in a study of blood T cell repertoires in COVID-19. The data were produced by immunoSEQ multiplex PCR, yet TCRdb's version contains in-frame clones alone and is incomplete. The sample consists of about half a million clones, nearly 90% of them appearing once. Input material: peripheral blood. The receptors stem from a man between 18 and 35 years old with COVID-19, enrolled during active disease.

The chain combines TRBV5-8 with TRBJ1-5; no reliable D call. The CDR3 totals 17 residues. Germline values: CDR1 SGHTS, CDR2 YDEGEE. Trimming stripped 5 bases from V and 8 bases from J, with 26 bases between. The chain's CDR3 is CASSHNPLAEAAEPQHF. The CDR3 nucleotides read TGTGCCAGCAGTCACAACCCATTGGCCGAGGCGGCGGAGCCCCAGCATTTT.

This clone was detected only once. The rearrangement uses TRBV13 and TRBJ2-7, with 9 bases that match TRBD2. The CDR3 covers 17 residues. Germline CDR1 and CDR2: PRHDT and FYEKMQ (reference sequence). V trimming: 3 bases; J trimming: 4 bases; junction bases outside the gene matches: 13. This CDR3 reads CASSFLLSSGVVYEQYF. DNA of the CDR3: TGTGCCAGCAGCTTCTTATTATCTAGCGGGGTGGTATACGAGCAGTACTTC.

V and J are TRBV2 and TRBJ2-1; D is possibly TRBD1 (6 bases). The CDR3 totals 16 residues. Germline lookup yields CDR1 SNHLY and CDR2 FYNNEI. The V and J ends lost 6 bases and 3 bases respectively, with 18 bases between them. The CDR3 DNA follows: TGTGCCAGCAGGGACAGCCCGGATGGGGGCTACAATGAGCAGTTCTTC. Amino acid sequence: CASRDSPDGGYNEQFF.

CDR3 nucleotides: TGTGCCAGCAGCCCAGTATTAGGGGGGGCGGATGAGCAGTTCTTC. Translation gives CASSPVLGGADEQFF. The chain joins TRBV3-1 (or the pseudogene TRBV3-2) to TRBJ2-1; TRBD2 is a possible D gene (7 bases). Looked up from germline, CDR1 is LGHDT and CDR2 is YNNKEL (reference sequence). The CDR3 length is 15 residues. Trimming shortened V by 4 bases and J by 8 bases, and 18 bases separated the two germline ends.

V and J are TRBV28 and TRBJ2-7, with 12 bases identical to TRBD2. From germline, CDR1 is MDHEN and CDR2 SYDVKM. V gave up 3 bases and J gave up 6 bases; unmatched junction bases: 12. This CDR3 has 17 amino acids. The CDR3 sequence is CASSFLAGGPGVVEQYF. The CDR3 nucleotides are TGTGCCAGCAGTTTTCTAGCGGGAGGGCCCGGCGTTGTCGAGCAGTACTTC.

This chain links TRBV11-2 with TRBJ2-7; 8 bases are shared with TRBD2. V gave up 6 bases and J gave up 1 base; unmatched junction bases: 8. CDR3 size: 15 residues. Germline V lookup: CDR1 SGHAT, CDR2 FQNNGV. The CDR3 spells CASRFSGATSYEQYF. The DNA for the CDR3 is TGTGCCAGCAGGTTTAGCGGGGCTACTTCCTACGAGCAGTACTTC. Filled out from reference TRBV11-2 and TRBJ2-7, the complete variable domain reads EAGVAQSPRYKIIEKRQSVAFWCNPISGHATLYWYQQILGQGPKLLIQFQNNGVVDDSQLPKDRFSAERLKGVDSTLKIQPAKLEDSAVYLCASRFSGATSYEQYFGPGTRLTVT.

The CDR3 region has the DNA TGTGCCAGCAGCTTAGCTGCTAGCGGGAGTGGGAATGAGCAGTTCTTC. Its translation: CASSLAASGSGNEQFF. The V call is TRBV7-6, the J call TRBJ2-1; the match to TRBD2 covers 10 bases. The V segment lost 0 bases and the J segment 7 bases; nucleotides outside the gene matches: 6. Looked up from germline, CDR1 is SGHVS and CDR2 is FNYEAQ. The CDR3 consists of 16 residues.

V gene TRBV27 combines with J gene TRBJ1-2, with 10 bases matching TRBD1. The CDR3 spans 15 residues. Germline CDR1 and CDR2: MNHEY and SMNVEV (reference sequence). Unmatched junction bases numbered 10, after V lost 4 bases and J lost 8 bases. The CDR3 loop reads CASSSPGTGDKGYTF. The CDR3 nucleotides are TGTGCCAGCAGTTCCCCCGGGACAGGGGATAAAGGCTACACCTTC.

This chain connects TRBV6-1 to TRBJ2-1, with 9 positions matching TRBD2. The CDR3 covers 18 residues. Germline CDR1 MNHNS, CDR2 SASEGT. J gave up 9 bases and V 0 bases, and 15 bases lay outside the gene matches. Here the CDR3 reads CASSEAPLSGRTAGEQFF. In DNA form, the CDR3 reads TGTGCCAGCAGTGAAGCACCCCTTAGCGGGAGAACGGCGGGTGAGCAGTTCTTC.

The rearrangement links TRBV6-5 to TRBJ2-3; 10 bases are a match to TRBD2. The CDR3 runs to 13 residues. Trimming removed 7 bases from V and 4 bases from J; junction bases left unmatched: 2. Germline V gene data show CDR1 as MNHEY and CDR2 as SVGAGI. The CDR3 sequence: CASILAGADTQYF. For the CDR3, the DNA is TGTGCCAGCATTCTAGCGGGGGCAGATACGCAGTATTTT.

The CDR3 region is CASSSEGQTYNEQFF. For the CDR3, the DNA is TGTGCCAGCAGCTCCGAGGGACAGACATACAATGAGCAGTTCTTC. The chain combines TRBV11-2 with TRBJ2-1, with TRBD1 matching over 7 bases. V dropped 4 bases and J dropped 4; count of bases not matched to a gene: 7. Per the germline V gene, CDR1 is SGHAT and CDR2 is FQNNGV. This CDR3 has 15 amino acids.

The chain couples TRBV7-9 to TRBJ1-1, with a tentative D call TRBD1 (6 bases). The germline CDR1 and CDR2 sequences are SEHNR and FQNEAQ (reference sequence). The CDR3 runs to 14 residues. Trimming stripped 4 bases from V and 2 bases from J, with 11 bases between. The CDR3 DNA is TGTGCCAGCAGCTCGGGACACCTAAACACTGAAGCTTTCTTT. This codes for CASSSGHLNTEAFF.

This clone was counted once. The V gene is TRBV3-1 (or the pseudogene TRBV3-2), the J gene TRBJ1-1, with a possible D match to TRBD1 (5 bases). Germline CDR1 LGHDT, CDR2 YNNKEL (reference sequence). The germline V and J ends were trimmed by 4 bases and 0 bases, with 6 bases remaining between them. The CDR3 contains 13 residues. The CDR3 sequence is CASSLRVNTEAFF. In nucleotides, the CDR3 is TGTGCCAGCAGCCTCAGGGTGAACACTGAAGCTTTCTTT.

The CDR3, as DNA: TGTGCCTGGAGTGTTCCCCTGGCTAATGAGCAGTTCTTC. This encodes CAWSVPLANEQFF. This chain connects TRBV30 to TRBJ2-1; no clear D. V was trimmed by 0 bases and J by 7 bases, leaving 10 bases between them. This CDR3 is 13 amino acids long. Germline CDR1 reads GTSNPN; CDR2 reads SVGIG (reference sequence).

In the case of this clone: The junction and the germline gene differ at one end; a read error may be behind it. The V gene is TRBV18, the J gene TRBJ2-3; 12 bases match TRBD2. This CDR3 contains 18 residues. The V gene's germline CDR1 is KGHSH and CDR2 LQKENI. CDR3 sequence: CASSPPQLAGGPPDTQYF. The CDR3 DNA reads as TGTGCCAGCTCACCCCCCCAGCTAGCGGGAGGGCCCCCAGACACGCAGTATTTT.

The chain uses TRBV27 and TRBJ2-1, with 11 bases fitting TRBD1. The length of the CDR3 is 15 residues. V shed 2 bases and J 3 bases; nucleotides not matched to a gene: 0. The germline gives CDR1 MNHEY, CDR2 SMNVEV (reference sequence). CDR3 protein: CASSLGTGGYNEQFF. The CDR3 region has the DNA TGTGCCAGCAGTTTAGGGACAGGGGGCTACAATGAGCAGTTCTTC.

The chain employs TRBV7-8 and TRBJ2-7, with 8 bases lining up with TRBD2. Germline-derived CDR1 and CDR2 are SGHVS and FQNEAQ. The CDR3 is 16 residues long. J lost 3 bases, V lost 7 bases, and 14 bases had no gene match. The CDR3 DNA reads TGTGCCAGCACACCCCACCTAGCGGGCTCCGTCTACGAGCAGTACTTC. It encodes CASTPHLAGSVYEQYF.

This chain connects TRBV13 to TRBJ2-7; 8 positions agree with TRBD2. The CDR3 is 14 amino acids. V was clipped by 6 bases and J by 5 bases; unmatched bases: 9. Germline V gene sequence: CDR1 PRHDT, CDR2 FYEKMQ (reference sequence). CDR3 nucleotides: TGTGCCAGCAGGCCCAGCGGGAGCGAGAACGAGCAGTACTTC. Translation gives CASRPSGSENEQYF.

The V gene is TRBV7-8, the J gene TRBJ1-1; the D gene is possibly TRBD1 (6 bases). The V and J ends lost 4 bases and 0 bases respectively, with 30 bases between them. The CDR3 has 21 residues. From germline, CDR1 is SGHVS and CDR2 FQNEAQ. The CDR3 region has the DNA TGTGCCAGCAGCTGGGGGTATGATGGGCAGGGGCCGTTATTAATGAACACTGAAGCTTTCTTT. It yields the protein CASSWGYDGQGPLLMNTEAFF.

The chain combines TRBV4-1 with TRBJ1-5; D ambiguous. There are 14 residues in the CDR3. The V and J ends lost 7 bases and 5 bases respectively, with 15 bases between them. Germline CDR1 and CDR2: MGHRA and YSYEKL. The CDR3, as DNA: TGCGCCAGCAACTACGAGGAAACCGATCAGCCCCAGCATTTT. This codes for CASNYEETDQPQHF.

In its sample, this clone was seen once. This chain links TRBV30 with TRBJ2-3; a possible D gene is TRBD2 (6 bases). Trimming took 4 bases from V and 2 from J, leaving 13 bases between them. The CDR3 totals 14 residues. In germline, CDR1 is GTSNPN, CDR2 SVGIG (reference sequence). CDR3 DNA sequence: TGTGCCTGGAATCGCGGCGGGGCCACAGATACGCAGTATTTT. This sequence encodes CAWNRGGATDTQYF.

The CDR3 coding sequence is TGTGCCAGCAGCTTAACAGGGATGAACACTGAAGCTTTCTTT. Protein sequence: CASSLTGMNTEAFF. The J gene is TRBJ1-1, the V gene TRBV11-2, with D perhaps matching TRBD1 (6 bases). The V end was cut by 2 bases, the J end by 0 bases, with 7 bases between. The CDR3 extends over 14 amino acids. The V gene's germline CDR1 is SGHAT and CDR2 FQNNGV.

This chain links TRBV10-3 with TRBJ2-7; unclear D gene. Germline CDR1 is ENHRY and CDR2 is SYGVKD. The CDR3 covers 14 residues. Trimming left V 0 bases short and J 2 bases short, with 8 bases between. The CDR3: CAISESNSPYEQYF. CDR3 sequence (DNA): TGTGCCATCAGTGAGTCGAATAGTCCCTACGAGCAGTACTTC.

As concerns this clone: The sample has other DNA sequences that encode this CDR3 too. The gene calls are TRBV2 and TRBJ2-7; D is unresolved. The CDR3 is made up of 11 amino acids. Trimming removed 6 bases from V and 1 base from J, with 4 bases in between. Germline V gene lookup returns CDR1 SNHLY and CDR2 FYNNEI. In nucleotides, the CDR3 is TGTGCCAGCAGCGGGTCCTACGAGCAGTACTTC. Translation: CASSGSYEQYF.

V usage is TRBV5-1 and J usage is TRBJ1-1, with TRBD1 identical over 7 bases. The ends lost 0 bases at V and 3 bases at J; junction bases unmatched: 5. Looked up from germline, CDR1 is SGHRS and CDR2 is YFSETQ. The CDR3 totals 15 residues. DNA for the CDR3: TGCGCCAGCAGCTTGGAGGGGGCAATGTACACTGAAGCTTTCTTT. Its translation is CASSLEGAMYTEAFF.

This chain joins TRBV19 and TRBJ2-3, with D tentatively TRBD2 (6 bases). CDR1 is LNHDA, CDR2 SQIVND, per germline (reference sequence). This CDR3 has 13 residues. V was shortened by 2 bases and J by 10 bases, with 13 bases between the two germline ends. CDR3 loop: CASSILNSGSQYF. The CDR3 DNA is TGTGCCAGTAGTATATTGAACAGCGGGTCGCAGTATTTT.

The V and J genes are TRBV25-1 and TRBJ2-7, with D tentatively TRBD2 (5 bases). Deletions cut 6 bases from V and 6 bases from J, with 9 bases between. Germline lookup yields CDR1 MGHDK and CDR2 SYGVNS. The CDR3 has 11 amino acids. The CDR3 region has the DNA TGTGCCAGCAGAGAGGGTCCCGAGCAGTACTTC. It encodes CASREGPEQYF.